These 21 T cell receptor beta chains originate from one sample sequenced in a study of T cells and Merkel cell carcinoma outcomes. The table came from immunoSEQ multiplex PCR; TCRdb's copy has only in-frame clones and leaves some out. Here the sample spans under 20,000 clones, about 87% being singletons. Sequenced material: tumor tissue from Merkel cell carcinoma. These receptors came from a human donor with Merkel cell carcinoma.

The V gene is TRBV9, the J gene TRBJ2-5, with D possibly matching TRBD2 (5 bases). There are 16 residues in the CDR3. In germline, CDR1 is SGDLS, CDR2 YYNGEE. Deletions cut 0 bases from V and 4 bases from J, with 16 bases between. CDR3 loop: CASSVGGIEAAETQYF. In nucleotides, the CDR3 is TGTGCCAGCAGCGTAGGAGGGATAGAGGCGGCAGAGACCCAGTACTTC.

The chain has TRBV9 and TRBJ2-7; D is perhaps TRBD2 (6 bases). Deletions cut 5 bases from V and 0 bases from J, with 12 bases between. CDR1 is SGDLS, CDR2 YYNGEE, per germline. This CDR3 comprises 14 residues. The CDR3, as DNA: TGTGCCAGCAGTACCGGGGGAGACTCCTACGAGCAGTACTTC. Its protein product is CASSTGGDSYEQYF.

This clone was counted only a few times. The V call is TRBV5-1, the J call TRBJ2-3; 12 positions match TRBD2. This CDR3 contains 15 residues. With V trimmed by 0 bases and J by 4 bases, 0 bases remained unmatched. Germline lookup yields CDR1 SGHRS and CDR2 YFSETQ. For the CDR3, the DNA is TGCGCCAGCAGCTTGGCTAGCGGGGGGGCAGATACGCAGTATTTT. As protein: CASSLASGGADTQYF. Full variable domain (remainder filled in from reference TRBV5-1 and TRBJ2-3): KAGVTQTPRYLIKTRGQQVTLSCSPISGHRSVSWYQQTPGQGLQFLFEYFSETQRNKGNFPGRFSGRQFSNSRSEMNVSTLELGDSALYLCASSLASGGADTQYFGPGTRLTVL.

This clone has a handful of counts. The chain uses TRBV7-9 and TRBJ2-5; D is unclear. The CDR3 contains 14 residues. From germline, CDR1 is SEHNR and CDR2 FQNEAQ (reference sequence). Trimming left V 0 bases short and J 2 bases short, with 7 bases between. The CDR3 here is CASSLASRQETQYF. The CDR3 nucleotides read TGTGCCAGCAGCTTAGCCAGCAGACAAGAGACCCAGTACTTC.

The chain combines TRBV28 with TRBJ1-4; the match to TRBD1 covers 9 bases. Trimming took 5 bases from V and 3 from J; bases not matched to a gene: 7. The V gene's germline CDR1 is MDHEN and CDR2 SYDVKM. This CDR3 spans 16 amino acids. DNA of the CDR3: TGTGCCAGCAGTCCCTACAGGGGGCTGTCTAATGAAAAACTGTTTTTT. It specifies CASSPYRGLSNEKLFF.

This clone was seen more than once but under ten times. This chain connects TRBV5-4 to TRBJ2-7; TRBD1 is a possible D gene (6 bases). The CDR3 is 13 residues long. The germline gives CDR1 SGHNT, CDR2 YYREEE (reference sequence). Deletions cut 4 bases from V and 7 bases from J, with 15 bases between. CDR3 in amino acids: CASSPSGTSEQYF. DNA of the CDR3: TGTGCCAGCAGCCCCTCGGGGACAAGTGAGCAGTACTTC. The variable domain in full, completed from reference TRBV5-4 and TRBJ2-7, reads ETGVTQSPTHLIKTRGQQVTLRCSSQSGHNTVSWYQQALGQGPQFIFQYYREEENGRGNFPPRFSGLQFPNYSSELNVNALELDDSALYLCASSPSGTSEQYFGPGTRLTVT.

The chain combines TRBV5-4 with TRBJ1-1; D remains ambiguous. Per germline, CDR1 SGHNT and CDR2 YYREEE (reference sequence). The length of the CDR3 is 13 residues. V was clipped by 4 bases and J by 6 bases, with 13 bases between them. DNA of the CDR3: TGTGCCAGCAGCACCACACCCTTACCTGAAGCTTTCTTT. Protein sequence: CASSTTPLPEAFF.

This clone was detected once. V and J are TRBV18 and TRBJ2-7; D not certain. V was cut by 0 bases and J by 4 bases, with 10 bases left in between. Germline V CDR1 and CDR2: KGHSH, LQKENI. The CDR3 is made up of 14 amino acids. This CDR3 is CASSPPNGFYEQYF. The DNA for the CDR3 is TGTGCCAGCTCACCACCTAACGGGTTTTACGAGCAGTACTTC.

The chain joins TRBV5-1 to TRBJ2-5; TRBD2 matches 12 bases. CDR3 length: 16 amino acids. V was pared by 3 bases and J by 4 bases, with 7 bases of the junction left unmatched. CDR1 and CDR2 from the germline V gene are SGHRS and YFSETQ. CDR3 residues: CASSSPSGRGVETQYF. The DNA of the CDR3 is TGCGCCAGCAGCTCGCCTAGCGGGAGGGGGGTAGAGACCCAGTACTTC.

The chain joins TRBV5-1 to TRBJ2-1; tentative D call: TRBD2 (7 bases). The CDR3 runs 17 residues. Looked up from germline, CDR1 is SGHRS and CDR2 is YFSETQ. V was clipped by 4 bases and J by 0 bases, with 17 bases between them. CDR3 sequence: CASSPRGATDSYNEQFF. The CDR3 coding sequence is TGCGCCAGCAGCCCCCGGGGGGCTACTGACTCCTACAATGAGCAGTTCTTC.

This chain uses TRBV7-9 with TRBJ1-4, with D tentatively TRBD1 (5 bases). The CDR3 runs to 15 residues. Germline-derived CDR1 and CDR2 are SEHNR and FQNEAQ (reference sequence). V gave up 2 bases and J gave up 7 bases, with 14 bases separating them. CDR3 in amino acids: CASSLTGPLSEKLFF. In nucleotides, the CDR3 is TGTGCCAGCAGCTTAACAGGCCCGCTAAGTGAAAAACTGTTTTTT. Full variable domain (outside the CDR3, taken from reference TRBV7-9 and TRBJ1-4): DTGVSQNPRHKITKRGQNVTFRCDPISEHNRLYWYRQTLGQGPEFLTYFQNEAQLEKSRLLSDRFSAERPKGSFSTLEIQRTEQGDSAMYLCASSLTGPLSEKLFFGSGTQLSVL.

V is TRBV30 and J is TRBJ1-2; tentative D call: TRBD1 (6 bases). Trimming left V 6 bases short and J 4 bases short, with 18 bases between. Germline CDR1 and CDR2: GTSNPN and SVGIG (reference sequence). This CDR3 has 14 amino acids. Written as DNA, the CDR3 is TGTGCCTGCCTGGTGGAAGGAGGGGGCTATGGCTACACCTTC. Its protein product is CACLVEGGGYGYTF.

Only a few counts were recorded for this clone. The sample has other DNA sequences that encode this CDR3 too. V gene TRBV19 combines with J gene TRBJ1-1; 7 nucleotides align to TRBD1. CDR1 and CDR2 from the germline V gene are LNHDA and SQIVND (reference sequence). The CDR3 is made up of 13 amino acids. With 3 bases clipped from V and 5 bases from J, the junction kept 3 bases outside the gene matches. CDR3 nucleotide sequence: TGTGCCAGTAGTATTGGGACAGCTACTGAAGCTTTCTTT. It specifies CASSIGTATEAFF.

This clone was counted between two and nine times. The rearrangement links TRBV30 to TRBJ2-7; D is unresolved. Looked up from germline, CDR1 is GTSNPN and CDR2 is SVGIG (reference sequence). The CDR3 is made up of 11 amino acids. The V gene lost 0 bases and the J gene lost 8 bases, with 8 bases spanning the gap. Here the CDR3 DNA reads TGTGCCTGGAGTGTTTCCGTCCAGCAGTACTTC. Its protein is CAWSVSVQQYF.

This clone has a handful of counts. The chain is built from TRBV6-1 and TRBJ2-2, with D uncertain. CDR3 length equals 14 residues. In germline, CDR1 is MNHNS, CDR2 SASEGT. V lost 4 bases, J lost 6 bases, and 12 bases lay in between. DNA for the CDR3: TGTGCCAGCAGTGGGGTGCTTGGCGCCGGGGAGCTGTTTTTT. Protein: CASSGVLGAGELFF.

V gene TRBV11-2 combines with J gene TRBJ2-5, with D tentatively TRBD2 (7 bases). Trimming cost V 5 bases and J 5 bases, with 12 bases left between them. The CDR3 is 13 amino acids. The V gene's germline CDR1 is SGHAT and CDR2 FQNNGV. CDR3 residues: CASSHGGRETQYF. The CDR3 DNA sequence: TGTGCCAGCAGCCACGGGGGGCGGGAGACCCAGTACTTC. The whole variable domain, remainder taken from reference TRBV11-2 and TRBJ2-5, is EAGVAQSPRYKIIEKRQSVAFWCNPISGHATLYWYQQILGQGPKLLIQFQNNGVVDDSQLPKDRFSAERLKGVDSTLKIQPAKLEDSAVYLCASSHGGRETQYFGPGTRLLVL.

This chain uses TRBV4-1 with TRBJ2-5; the match to TRBD2 covers 7 bases. This CDR3 is 15 amino acids long. With 0 bases clipped from V and 5 bases from J, the junction kept 6 bases outside the gene matches. CDR1 and CDR2 from the germline V gene are MGHRA and YSYEKL. The CDR3 protein is CASSQDRGGHETQYF. DNA of the CDR3: TGCGCCAGCAGCCAAGATAGGGGAGGGCACGAGACCCAGTACTTC.

This clone was seen only once. The chain recombines TRBV19 with TRBJ1-2, with a possible D match to TRBD1 (5 bases). The CDR3 has 13 residues. Germline V gives CDR1 LNHDA, CDR2 SQIVND (reference sequence). V was clipped by 4 bases and J by 4 bases, with 10 bases between them. CDR3 sequence: CASSKQGTYGYTF. CDR3 coding DNA: TGTGCCAGTAGTAAGCAGGGTACCTATGGCTACACCTTC.

V usage is TRBV5-4 and J usage is TRBJ2-5; D possibly corresponds to TRBD2 (5 bases). V lost 3 bases to trimming and J lost 5 bases, with 14 bases between them. The germline gives CDR1 SGHNT, CDR2 YYREEE (reference sequence). This CDR3 spans 14 amino acids. CDR3 amino acids: CASSSPRGGETQYF. The CDR3 coding sequence is TGTGCCAGCAGCTCTCCTCGCGGCGGGGAGACCCAGTACTTC.

The rearrangement uses TRBV12-5 and TRBJ2-1; TRBD1 is a possible D gene (5 bases). The CDR3 is made up of 14 amino acids. Per germline, CDR1 LGHNT and CDR2 FRNRAP. V was clipped by 2 bases and J by 6 bases, with 11 bases between them. CDR3 sequence (DNA): TGTGCTAGTGGTTTGAGTGGGGCCCCCAATGAGCAGTTCTTC. This gives the protein CASGLSGAPNEQFF.

The rearrangement uses TRBV6-6 and TRBJ1-1; TRBD1 matches 9 bases. The CDR3 spans 13 residues. The germline gives CDR1 MNHNY, CDR2 SVGAGI (reference sequence). V was clipped by 7 bases and J by 3 bases; unmatched bases: 3. CDR3 sequence reads: CASIWTGDTEAFF. Written as DNA, the CDR3 is TGTGCCAGCATTTGGACAGGGGACACTGAAGCTTTCTTT.